This TCR beta chain was retrieved from a study of OX40 agonist ivuxolimab in advanced cancers. Sequencing was performed with immunoSEQ multiplex PCR; in TCRdb, only in-frame clones are kept and a portion is missing. The sample lists some 57,000 clones, roughly 81% seen once, with 1.2% in the top ten. J gave up 2 bases and V 5 bases, and 10 bases lay outside the gene matches. The CDR3 is made up of 16 amino acids. Germline V gives CDR1 MDHEN, CDR2 SYDVKM. The clonotype originates from an adult with an advanced solid tumor such as melanoma, head and neck, liver or kidney cancer. V usage is TRBV28 and J usage is TRBJ2-7; 9 bases fit TRBD1. The specimen comprised CD4+ or CD8+ T cells sorted from blood, sampled in a trial of the OX40 agonist ivuxolimab. CDR3 amino acids: CASSTTAGQGTYEQYF. CDR3 DNA sequence: TGTGCCAGCAGTACTACCGCGGGACAGGGAACCTACGAGCAGTACTTC.